This TCR beta chain was recovered during a study of T cells in Graves' hyperthyroidism and ophthalmopathy. The source material, RNA transcripts, was used to amplify TCR beta CDR3 regions. An initial round of RT-PCR targeting the TCR CDR3 relied on the HTBI primer set. TCRdb used MiXCR to reprocess the multiplex PCR reads, holding one entry per CDR3 protein. The sample lists hundreds of thousands of distinct CDR3 sequences, around 46% seen once, with 8.2% in the top ten. From germline, CDR1 is SGDLS and CDR2 YYNGEE. This CDR3 contains 13 residues. The germline V and J ends were trimmed by 6 bases and 5 bases, with 14 bases remaining between them. Investigators excluded patients with uncontrolled infection, other autoimmune disease, pregnancy or lactation.

The receptor was isolated from a woman under 30 with Graves' hyperthyroidism. The source material was peripheral blood or thyroid tissue (not recorded which). This chain joins TRBV9 and TRBJ2-5, with D perhaps matching TRBD2 (5 bases). The CDR3 nucleotides read TGTGCCAGCAACGAGGGCCCCGAGGAGACCCAGTACTTC. This codes for CASNEGPEETQYF.